The T cell receptor (beta chain) described here comes from a study of blood T cell repertoires in COVID-19. Background on the study: T cells, B-cell-depleted T cells, or PBMCs provided the cDNA or gDNA that served as material.

Germline CDR1 SNHLY, CDR2 FYNNEI. The CDR3 has 12 amino acids. Trimming cost V 5 bases and J 2 bases, with 6 bases left between them. Here immunoSEQ multiplex PCR was the method, and the copy in TCRdb shows in-frame clones only, minus some. The sample has around 64,000 clones, roughly two thirds seen once; the top ten hold approximately 50%. The rearrangement joins TRBV2 to TRBJ1-2; D remains unclear. The receptor comes from a woman aged 55-69 years who had been exposed to COVID-19. The sequenced material came from PBMCs or T cells enriched from blood (not recorded which). CDR3 coding DNA: TGTGCCAGCAGTTCGGGAAACTATGGCTACACCTTC. It encodes CASSSGNYGYTF.